The entry that follows covers one TCR beta chain sequence. The target antigen is unknown. The data originate from a study of CD8 T cell repertoires and HIV-1 epitope variants. Background on the study: Controls were a CMV, EBV and flu peptide pool, Ebola AY9 negative control, and no-peptide well. Notes on the study in general: Only beta chains were identified, marking proliferation to antigen, not function.

Measured with immunoSEQ multiplex PCR; TCRdb has only the in-frame clones, and not every one. There are just over 2,500 clones in the sample; around 60% occur only once, and approximately 40% lies in the top ten. The CDR3 is made up of 14 amino acids. Germline assignment: CDR1 SGDLS and CDR2 YYNGEE. V was shortened by 6 bases and J by 0 bases, with 11 bases between the two germline ends. This receptor was taken from a male donor with HIV. The chain combines TRBV9 with TRBJ2-3; D is perhaps TRBD1 (6 bases). The sample taken for sequencing was cultured CD8+ T cells derived from PBMCs. CDR3 residues: CASKSTGSTDTQYF. CDR3 sequence (DNA): TGTGCCAGCAAGAGTACAGGGAGCACAGATACGCAGTATTTT. The variable domain in full, with the rest retrieved from reference TRBV9 and TRBJ2-3, is DSGVTQTPKHLITATGQRVTLRCSPRSGDLSVYWYQQSLDQGLQFLIQYYNGEERAKGNILERFSAQQFPDLHSELNLSSLELGDSALYFCASKSTGSTDTQYFGPGTRLTVL.